The present T cell receptor (beta chain) was sequenced within a study of identical twins. General observations from the study: Zero-insertion analyses might be partly confounded by invariant T cells like MAIT and iNKT.

For this clonotype: Antigen: not known.

This CDR3 is 13 amino acids long. V was cut by 5 bases and J by 2 bases, with 9 bases left in between. Germline assignment: CDR1 MGHDK and CDR2 SYGVNS. TCRdb used MiXCR to reprocess the 5' RACE reads, holding one entry per CDR3 protein. Of a few hundred thousand distinct CDR3 sequences listed, roughly 9% are singletons. Sequencing was carried out using naive T cells sorted from blood. The V gene is TRBV25-1, the J gene TRBJ1-1, with D unresolved. The clonotype was recovered from a woman between 45 and 65 years old in good health. The CDR3: CASSKPGNTEAFF. The CDR3 DNA is TGTGCCAGCAGTAAGCCCGGAAACACTGAAGCTTTCTTT.